One and the same sample provided the 9 T cell receptor beta chains below, sequenced in a study of Ad26.COV2.S vaccination and SARS-CoV-2 variants. Measured with immunoSEQ multiplex PCR; TCRdb has only the in-frame clones, and not every one. The table records about 400,000 clones, 75% to 90% of them present only once. Treatment in this sample: 19 received Ad26.COV2.S at low or high dose, single or two shots; about 5 received placebo; per-sample allocation not given. Sampling occurred on day 63 after the first vaccine or placebo injection. Here the sequenced sample was peripheral blood, taken in a trial of Ad26.COV2.S vaccine versus placebo. Source of these receptors: a person between 18 and 65 years old who received the Ad26.COV2.S COVID-19 vaccine or a placebo.

This sequence joins TRBV18 and TRBJ2-2; TRBD1 might be the D (6 bases). CDR1 and CDR2 (germline): KGHSH, LQKENI. The CDR3 consists of 15 residues. Trimming cost V 2 bases and J 1 base, with 8 bases left between them. This CDR3 reads CASSPSGQNTGELFF. The CDR3 coding sequence is TGTGCCAGCTCACCATCGGGACAGAACACCGGGGAGCTGTTTTTT.

This clone showed up just a few times. The V call is TRBV18, the J call TRBJ1-2; possibly TRBD1 for D (6 bases). CDR3 length: 15 amino acids. Germline V gives CDR1 KGHSH, CDR2 LQKENI. Trimming stripped 3 bases from V and 8 bases from J, with 19 bases between. CDR3 loop: CASSPYDRNFNGYTF. Written as DNA, the CDR3 is TGTGCCAGCTCACCTTATGACAGGAACTTTAACGGCTACACCTTC. Supplemented by reference TRBV18 and TRBJ1-2, the full variable domain reads NAGVMQNPRHLVRRRGQEARLRCSPMKGHSHVYWYRQLPEEGLKFMVYLQKENIIDESGMPKERFSAEFPKEGPSILRIQQVVRGDSAAYFCASSPYDRNFNGYTFGSGTRLTVV.

The J gene is TRBJ1-1, the V gene TRBV6-1; a possible D gene is TRBD1 (5 bases). Per the germline V gene, CDR1 is MNHNS and CDR2 is SASEGT. The CDR3 sequence is 15 residues long. Trimming pared 2 bases from V and 7 bases from J, leaving 17 bases between. The CDR3: CASSEIWGGFGEAFF. The DNA of the CDR3 is TGTGCCAGCAGTGAAATTTGGGGGGGGTTCGGTGAAGCTTTCTTT.

The chain joins TRBV25-1 to TRBJ2-3, with 8 bases lining up with TRBD2. The CDR3 has 15 residues. The germline V gene has CDR1 MGHDK and CDR2 SYGVNS. V lost 8 bases, J lost 1 base, and 8 bases stayed unmatched. This CDR3 reads CASGDWRGGTDTQYF. The CDR3, as DNA: TGTGCCAGCGGAGACTGGCGGGGGGGCACAGATACGCAGTATTTT.

The chain couples TRBV12-5 to TRBJ2-2, with 8 bases lining up with TRBD2. The V and J ends lost 3 bases and 5 bases, in that order; junction bases with no gene match: 2. The CDR3 length is 14 residues. Germline V gene data show CDR1 as LGHNT and CDR2 as FRNRAP. The CDR3 protein is CASGFKRETGELFF. In DNA form, the CDR3 reads TGTGCTAGTGGTTTTAAGCGGGAGACCGGGGAGCTGTTTTTT.

This chain uses TRBV18 with TRBJ2-1; TRBD2 is a possible D gene (7 bases). The length of the CDR3 is 15 residues. In germline, CDR1 is KGHSH, CDR2 LQKENI. Trimming removed 3 bases from V and 6 bases from J, with 15 bases in between. CDR3 loop: CASSPPWGGPNEQFF. The CDR3 nucleotides are TGTGCCAGCTCACCTCCCTGGGGGGGGCCCAATGAGCAGTTCTTC.

On this clone: This same CDR3 is encoded by further DNA sequences in the sample. V usage is TRBV6-5 and J usage is TRBJ2-4; TRBD1 is a possible D gene (7 bases). Trimming stripped 5 bases from V and 1 base from J, with 12 bases between. Germline CDR1 is MNHEY and CDR2 is SVGAGI. The CDR3 length is 15 residues. CDR3 DNA: TGTGCCAGCAGTCTCAGGGGGGAGGCCAAAAACATTCAGTACTTC. This encodes CASSLRGEAKNIQYF.

The rearrangement uses TRBV12-3 or TRBV12-4 and TRBJ1-1; D remains unclear. There are 13 residues in the CDR3. With 2 bases removed from V and 6 bases from J, the gap between germline ends came to 10 bases. The CDR3 protein is CASSLIVGPEAFF. The DNA for the CDR3 is TGTGCCAGCAGTTTAATCGTCGGGCCTGAAGCTTTCTTT.

Only a few counts were recorded for this clone. The rearrangement joins TRBV3-1 (or the pseudogene TRBV3-2) to TRBJ1-2, with a possible D match to TRBD1 (5 bases). CDR1 and CDR2 (germline): LGHDT, YNNKEL (reference sequence). The CDR3 has 13 residues. Trimming shortened V by 1 base and J by 6 bases, and 9 bases separated the two germline ends. CDR3 amino acids: CASSQAGGDGYTF. Written as DNA, the CDR3 is TGTGCCAGCAGCCAAGCGGGAGGGGATGGCTACACCTTC.